The text below deals with one TCR beta chain. As yet, its antigen is unknown. Trimming pared 2 bases from V and 7 bases from J, leaving 5 bases between. The CDR3 has 11 amino acids. CDR1 is GTSNPN and CDR2 is SVGIG in the germline V gene (reference sequence). Use of 60 Vbeta and 13 Jbeta primers characterized the PCR. Using immunoSEQ multiplex PCR, the repertoire was profiled, and TCRdb retains in-frame clones only, with some absent. The sample totals 150,000 to 200,000 clones. This sample is drawn from a study of cytomegalovirus exposure and HLA in healthy donors. Whole-study context: In an earlier analysis, 90 million to 130 million unique TCR beta sequences were found from 150 million to 200 million T cells. Whole-study findings and limits: Likely technical artifact: a cluster of highly shared sequence variants. Most of the TCR beta V segments (in an earlier analysis) were productive either about 87% or about 30% of the time. Later on, analysis showed that most CMV-associated TCR beta chains appeared to be HLA-restricted.

The genes are TRBV30 and TRBJ1-4; D call uncertain. This clonotype originated in a boy between 5 and 17 years old in good health and CMV-seronegative. The sequencing input was PBMCs. The CDR3 sequence: CAWSRGEKLFF. As DNA, the CDR3 is TGTGCCTGGAGTCGCGGTGAAAAACTGTTTTTT.